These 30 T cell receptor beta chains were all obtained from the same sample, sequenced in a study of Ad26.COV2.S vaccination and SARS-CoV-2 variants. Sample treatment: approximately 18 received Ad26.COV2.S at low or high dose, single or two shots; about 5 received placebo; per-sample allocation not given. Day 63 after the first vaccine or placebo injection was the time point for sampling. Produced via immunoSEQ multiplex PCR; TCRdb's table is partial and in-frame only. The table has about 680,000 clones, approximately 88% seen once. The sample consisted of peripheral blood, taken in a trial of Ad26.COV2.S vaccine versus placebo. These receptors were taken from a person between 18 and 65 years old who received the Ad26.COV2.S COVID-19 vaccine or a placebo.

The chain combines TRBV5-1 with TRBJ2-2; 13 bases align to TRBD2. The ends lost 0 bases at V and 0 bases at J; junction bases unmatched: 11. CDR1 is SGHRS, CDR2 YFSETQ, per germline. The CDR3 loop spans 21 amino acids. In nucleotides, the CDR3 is TGCGCCAGCAGCTTGGCCTTCGGGACTAGCGGGAAAGGGCCGAACACCGGGGAGCTGTTTTTT. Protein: CASSLAFGTSGKGPNTGELFF.

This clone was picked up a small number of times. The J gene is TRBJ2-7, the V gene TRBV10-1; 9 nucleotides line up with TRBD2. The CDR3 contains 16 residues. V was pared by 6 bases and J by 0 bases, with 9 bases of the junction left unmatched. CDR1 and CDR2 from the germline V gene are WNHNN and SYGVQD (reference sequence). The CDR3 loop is CASRPGLAQSSYEQYF. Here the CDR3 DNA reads TGCGCCAGCAGACCTGGACTAGCGCAGAGCTCCTACGAGCAGTACTTC.

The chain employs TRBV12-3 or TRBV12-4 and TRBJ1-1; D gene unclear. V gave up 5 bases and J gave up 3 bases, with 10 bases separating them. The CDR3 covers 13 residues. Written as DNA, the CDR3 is TGTGCCAGCAGTGGGCAGGTATACACTGAAGCTTTCTTT. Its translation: CASSGQVYTEAFF.

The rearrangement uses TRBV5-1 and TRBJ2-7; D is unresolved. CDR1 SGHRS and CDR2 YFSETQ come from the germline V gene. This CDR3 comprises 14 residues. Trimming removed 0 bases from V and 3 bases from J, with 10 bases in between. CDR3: CASSLDRMNYEQYF. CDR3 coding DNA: TGCGCCAGCAGCTTGGACCGGATGAACTACGAGCAGTACTTC.

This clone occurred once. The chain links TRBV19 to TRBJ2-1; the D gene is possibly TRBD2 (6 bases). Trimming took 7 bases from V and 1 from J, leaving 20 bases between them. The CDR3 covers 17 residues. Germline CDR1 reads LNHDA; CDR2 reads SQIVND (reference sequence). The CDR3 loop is CASIGIGPGLSYNEQFF. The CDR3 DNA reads TGTGCCAGTATAGGCATCGGTCCGGGACTTTCCTACAATGAGCAGTTCTTC.

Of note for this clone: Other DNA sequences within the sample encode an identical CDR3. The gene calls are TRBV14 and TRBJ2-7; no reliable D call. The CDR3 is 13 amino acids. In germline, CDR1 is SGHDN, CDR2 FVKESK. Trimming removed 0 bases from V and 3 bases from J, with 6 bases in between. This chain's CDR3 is CASSQDPVYEQYF. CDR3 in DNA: TGTGCCAGCAGCCAAGATCCTGTCTACGAGCAGTACTTC.

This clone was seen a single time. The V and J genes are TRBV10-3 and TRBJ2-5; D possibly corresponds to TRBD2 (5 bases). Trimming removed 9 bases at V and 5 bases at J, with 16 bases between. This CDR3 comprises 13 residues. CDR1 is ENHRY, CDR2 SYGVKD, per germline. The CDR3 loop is CAISDSFGETQYF. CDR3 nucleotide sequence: TGTGCCATTTCGGACTCTTTTGGGGAGACCCAGTACTTC.

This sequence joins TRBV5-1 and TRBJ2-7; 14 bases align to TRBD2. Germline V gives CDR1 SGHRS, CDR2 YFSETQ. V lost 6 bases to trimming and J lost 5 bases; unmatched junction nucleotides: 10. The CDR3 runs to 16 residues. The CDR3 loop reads CASTLGTSGSFNEQYF. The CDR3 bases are TGCGCCAGCACTTTGGGGACTAGCGGGAGTTTTAACGAGCAGTACTTC.

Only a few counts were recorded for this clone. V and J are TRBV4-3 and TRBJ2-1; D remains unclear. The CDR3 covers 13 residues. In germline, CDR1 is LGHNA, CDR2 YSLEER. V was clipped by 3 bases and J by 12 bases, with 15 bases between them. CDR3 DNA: TGCGCCAGCAGCCACTCTGTTGGTCTGCGGCAGTTCTTC. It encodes CASSHSVGLRQFF.

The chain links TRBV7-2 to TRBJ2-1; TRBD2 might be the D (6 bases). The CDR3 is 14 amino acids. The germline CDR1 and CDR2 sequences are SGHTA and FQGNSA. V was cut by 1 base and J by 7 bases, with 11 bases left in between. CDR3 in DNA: TGTGCCAGCAGCTTAGAAGGAGGGATGAATGAGCAGTTCTTC. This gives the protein CASSLEGGMNEQFF.

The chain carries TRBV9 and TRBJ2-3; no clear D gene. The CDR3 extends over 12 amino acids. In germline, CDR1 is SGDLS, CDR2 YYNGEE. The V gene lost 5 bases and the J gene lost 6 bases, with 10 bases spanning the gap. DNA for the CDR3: TGTGCCAGCAGAAAGGCCGAGGATACGCAGTATTTT. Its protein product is CASRKAEDTQYF.

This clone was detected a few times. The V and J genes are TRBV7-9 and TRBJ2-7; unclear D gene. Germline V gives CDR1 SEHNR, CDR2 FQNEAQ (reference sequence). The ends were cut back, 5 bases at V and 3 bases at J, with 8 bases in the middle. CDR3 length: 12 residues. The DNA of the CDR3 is TGTGCCAGCAGCCATGTCAACTACGAGCAGTACTTC. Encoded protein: CASSHVNYEQYF. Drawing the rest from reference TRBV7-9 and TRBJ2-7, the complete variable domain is DTGVSQNPRHKITKRGQNVTFRCDPISEHNRLYWYRQTLGQGPEFLTYFQNEAQLEKSRLLSDRFSAERPKGSFSTLEIQRTEQGDSAMYLCASSHVNYEQYFGPGTRLTVT.

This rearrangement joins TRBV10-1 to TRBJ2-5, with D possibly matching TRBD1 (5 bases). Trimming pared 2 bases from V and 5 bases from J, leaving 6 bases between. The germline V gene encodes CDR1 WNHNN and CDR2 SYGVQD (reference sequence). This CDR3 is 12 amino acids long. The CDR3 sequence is CASSENRETQYF. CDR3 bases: TGCGCCAGCAGTGAGAACAGGGAGACCCAGTACTTC.

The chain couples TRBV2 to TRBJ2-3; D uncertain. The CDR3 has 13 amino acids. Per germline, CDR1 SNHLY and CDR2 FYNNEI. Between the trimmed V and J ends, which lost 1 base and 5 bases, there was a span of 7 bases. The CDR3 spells CASSEGQVDTQYF. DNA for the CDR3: TGTGCCAGCAGTGAAGGTCAGGTAGATACGCAGTATTTT.

The CDR3 spells CAIREAQGLTDTQYF. CDR3 DNA: TGTGCCATCAGGGAGGCACAGGGGTTAACGGATACGCAGTATTTT. The rearrangement links TRBV10-3 to TRBJ2-3; 7 bases line up with TRBD1. Unmatched junction bases numbered 12, after V lost 6 bases and J lost 6 bases. This CDR3 is 15 amino acids long. CDR1 and CDR2 (germline): ENHRY, SYGVKD.

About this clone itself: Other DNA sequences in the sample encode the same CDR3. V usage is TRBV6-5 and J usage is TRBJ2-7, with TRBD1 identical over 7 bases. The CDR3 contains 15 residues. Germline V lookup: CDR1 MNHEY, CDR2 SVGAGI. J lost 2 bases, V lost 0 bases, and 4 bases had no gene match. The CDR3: CASSYSRQGAYEQYF. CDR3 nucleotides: TGTGCCAGCAGTTACTCGAGGCAGGGGGCCTACGAGCAGTACTTC.

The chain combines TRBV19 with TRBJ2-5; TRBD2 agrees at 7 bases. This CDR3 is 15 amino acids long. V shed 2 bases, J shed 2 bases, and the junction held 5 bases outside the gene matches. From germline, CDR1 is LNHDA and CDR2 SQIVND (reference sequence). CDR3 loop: CASSITGGGQETQYF. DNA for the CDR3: TGTGCCAGTAGTATAACGGGGGGTGGGCAAGAGACCCAGTACTTC. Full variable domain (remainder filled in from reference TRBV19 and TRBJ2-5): DGGITQSPKYLFRKEGQNVTLSCEQNLNHDAMYWYRQDPGQGLRLIYYSQIVNDFQKGDIAEGYSVSREKKESFPLTVTSAQKNPTAFYLCASSITGGGQETQYFGPGTRLLVL.

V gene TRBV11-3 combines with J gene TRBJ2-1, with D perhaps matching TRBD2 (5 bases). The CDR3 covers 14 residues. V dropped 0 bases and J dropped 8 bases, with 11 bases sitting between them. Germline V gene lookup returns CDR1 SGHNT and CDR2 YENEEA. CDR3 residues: CASSLDSGNHEQFF. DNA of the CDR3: TGTGCCAGCAGCTTAGATTCCGGGAATCATGAGCAGTTCTTC.

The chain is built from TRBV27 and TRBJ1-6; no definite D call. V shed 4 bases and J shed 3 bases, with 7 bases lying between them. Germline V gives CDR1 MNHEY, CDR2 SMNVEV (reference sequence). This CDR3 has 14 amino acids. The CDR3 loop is CASSSASYNSPLHF. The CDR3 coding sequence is TGTGCCAGCAGTTCAGCCAGCTATAATTCACCCCTCCACTTT.

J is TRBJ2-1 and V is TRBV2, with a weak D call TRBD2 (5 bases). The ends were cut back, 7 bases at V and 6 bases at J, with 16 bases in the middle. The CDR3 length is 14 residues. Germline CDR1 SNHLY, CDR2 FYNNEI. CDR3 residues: CASKGGLSVNEQFF. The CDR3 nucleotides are TGTGCCAGCAAAGGCGGGCTTTCGGTCAATGAGCAGTTCTTC.

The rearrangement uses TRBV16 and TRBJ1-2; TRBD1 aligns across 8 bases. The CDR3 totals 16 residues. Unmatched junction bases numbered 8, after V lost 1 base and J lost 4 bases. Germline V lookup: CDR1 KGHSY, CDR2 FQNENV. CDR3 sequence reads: CASSQFRGQGAYGYTF. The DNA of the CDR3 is TGTGCCAGCAGCCAATTCCGGGGGCAGGGGGCCTATGGCTACACCTTC. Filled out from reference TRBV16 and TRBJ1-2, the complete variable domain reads GEEVAQTPKHLVRGEGQKAKLYCAPIKGHSYVFWYQQVLKNEFKFLISFQNENVFDETGMPKERFSAKCLPNSPCSLEIQATKLEDSAVYFCASSQFRGQGAYGYTFGSGTRLTVV.

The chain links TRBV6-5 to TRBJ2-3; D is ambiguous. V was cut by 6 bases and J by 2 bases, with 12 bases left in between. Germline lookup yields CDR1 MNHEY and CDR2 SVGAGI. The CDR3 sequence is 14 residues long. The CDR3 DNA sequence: TGTGCCAGCAGACTTCTCGGACCCACAGATACGCAGTATTTT. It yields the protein CASRLLGPTDTQYF.

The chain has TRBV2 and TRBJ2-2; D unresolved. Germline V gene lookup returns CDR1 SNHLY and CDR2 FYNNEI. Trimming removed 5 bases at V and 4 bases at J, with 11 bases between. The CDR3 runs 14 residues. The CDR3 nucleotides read TGTGCCAGCAGTAACGGGCCAACCACCGGGGAGCTGTTTTTT. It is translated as CASSNGPTTGELFF.

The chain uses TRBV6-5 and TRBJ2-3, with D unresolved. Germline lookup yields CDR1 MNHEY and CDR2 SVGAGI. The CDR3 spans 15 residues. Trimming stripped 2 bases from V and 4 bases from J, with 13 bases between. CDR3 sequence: CASSYDFSFPDTQYF. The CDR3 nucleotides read TGTGCCAGCAGTTACGACTTTAGCTTTCCAGATACGCAGTATTTT.

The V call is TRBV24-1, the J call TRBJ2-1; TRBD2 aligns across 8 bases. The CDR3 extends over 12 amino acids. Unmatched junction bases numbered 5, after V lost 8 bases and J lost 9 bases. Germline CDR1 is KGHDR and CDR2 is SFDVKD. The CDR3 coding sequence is TGTGCCACCACCGGGACTAGAGGTGAGCAGTTCTTC. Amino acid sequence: CATTGTRGEQFF.

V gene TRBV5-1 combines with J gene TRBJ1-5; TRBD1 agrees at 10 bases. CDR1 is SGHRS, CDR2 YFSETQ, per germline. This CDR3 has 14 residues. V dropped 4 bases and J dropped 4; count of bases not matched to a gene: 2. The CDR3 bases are TGCGCCAGCAGCGCGGGACAGGGGAATCAGCCCCAGCATTTT. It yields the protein CASSAGQGNQPQHF.

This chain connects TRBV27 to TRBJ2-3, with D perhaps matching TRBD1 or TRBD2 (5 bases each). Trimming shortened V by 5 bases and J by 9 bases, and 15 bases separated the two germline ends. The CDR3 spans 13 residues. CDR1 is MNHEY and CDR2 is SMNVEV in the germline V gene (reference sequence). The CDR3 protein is CASSRTGWGTQYF. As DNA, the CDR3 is TGTGCCAGCAGTCGAACAGGCTGGGGGACGCAGTATTTT.

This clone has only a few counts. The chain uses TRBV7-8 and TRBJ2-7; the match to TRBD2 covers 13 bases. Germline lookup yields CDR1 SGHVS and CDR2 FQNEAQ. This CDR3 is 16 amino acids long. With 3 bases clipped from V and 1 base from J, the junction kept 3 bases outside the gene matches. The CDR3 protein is CASSFGTSGASYEQYF. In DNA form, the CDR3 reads TGTGCCAGCAGCTTTGGGACTAGCGGGGCGTCCTACGAGCAGTACTTC. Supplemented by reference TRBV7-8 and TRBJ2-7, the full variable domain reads GAGVSQSPRYKVAKRGQDVALRCDPISGHVSLFWYQQALGQGPEFLTYFQNEAQLDKSGLPSDRFFAERPEGSVSTLKIQRTQQEDSAVYLCASSFGTSGASYEQYFGPGTRLTVT.

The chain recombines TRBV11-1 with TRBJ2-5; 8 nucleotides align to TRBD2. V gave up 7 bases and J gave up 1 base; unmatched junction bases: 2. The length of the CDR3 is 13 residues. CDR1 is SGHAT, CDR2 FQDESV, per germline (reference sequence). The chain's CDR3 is CASKRGPQETQYF. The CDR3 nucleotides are TGTGCCAGCAAGCGGGGGCCCCAAGAGACCCAGTACTTC. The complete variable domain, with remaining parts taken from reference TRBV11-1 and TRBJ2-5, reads EAEVAQSPRYKITEKSQAVAFWCDPISGHATLYWYRQILGQGPELLVQFQDESVVDDSQLPKDRFSAERLKGVDSTLKIQPAELGDSAMYLCASKRGPQETQYFGPGTRLLVL.

The CDR3 DNA follows: TGTGCCAGCTCACCCCAGGACAGGGGGGACACCGGGGAGCTGTTTTTT. Translation gives CASSPQDRGDTGELFF. This chain uses TRBV18 with TRBJ2-2, with 10 bases that match TRBD1. V lost 3 bases and J lost 3; bases outside the gene matches: 4. The CDR3 spans 16 residues. Germline CDR1 reads KGHSH; CDR2 reads LQKENI.